This TCR beta chain was documented in a study of blood T cell repertoires in COVID-19. Across the study: Sites in the United States, Italy and Spain provided acute and convalescent COVID-19 samples. In each case, the material was cDNA or gDNA derived from T cells, B-cell-depleted T cells, or PBMCs.

With V trimmed by 1 base and J by 5 bases, 7 bases remained unmatched. Germline V lookup: CDR1 KGHDR, CDR2 SFDVKD. The CDR3 is 16 amino acids. Original handling: From reference gene primer amplification, estimates of nucleated cell counts were derived. Assay: immunoSEQ multiplex PCR; the TCRdb copy retains only in-frame clones and omits some. The V and J calls and clone size were taken over from that table, and D and trimming were inferred from the DNA. Altogether approximately 53,000 clones are present, around 76% being singletons, with the ten largest covering roughly 22%. This sequence originates from a woman aged 60-75 years with acute or convalescent COVID-19. This sequence joins TRBV24-1 and TRBJ2-1; 7 nucleotides align to TRBD1. Sequencing input: peripheral blood. This CDR3 is CATSDFKAGGDNEQFF. In DNA, the CDR3 is TGTGCCACCAGTGATTTTAAGGCAGGGGGTGACAATGAGCAGTTCTTC.